This TCR beta chain was sequenced in a study of T cells in Graves' hyperthyroidism and ophthalmopathy. General study results and limits: The model made its ophthalmopathy prediction, and onset followed a median around 6.9 months later.

Patients aged 18 to 65 had newly diagnosed hyperthyroidism of under 2 months' duration. The blood specimen was taken at initial hyperthyroidism diagnosis, before any ophthalmopathy symptoms. Fresh 10 ml peripheral blood yielded PBMCs. About this clonotype itself: Its antigen is as yet unknown.

TCR beta CDR3 regions were amplified from RNA. During a first-round RT-PCR of the TCR CDR3, the HTBI primer set was used. TCRdb passed the multiplex PCR reads through MiXCR, listing each CDR3 protein once. Here the sample spans 300,000 to 450,000 distinct CDR3 sequences, 15% to 18% being singletons. The CDR3 totals 15 residues. The V gene end was trimmed by 6 bases and the J gene end by 0 bases; junction bases not matched to a gene: 6. CDR1 and CDR2 from the germline V gene are MGHRA and YSYEKL. Sequencing was carried out using blood. The chain is built from TRBV4-1 and TRBJ1-2; 8 bases line up with TRBD1. The TCR comes from a woman under 30 with Graves' hyperthyroidism that later progressed to Graves' ophthalmopathy. The DNA of the CDR3 is TGCGCCAGCAGAGAACCAGGGGGCCCTAACTATGGCTACACCTTC. Translated: CASREPGGPNYGYTF.